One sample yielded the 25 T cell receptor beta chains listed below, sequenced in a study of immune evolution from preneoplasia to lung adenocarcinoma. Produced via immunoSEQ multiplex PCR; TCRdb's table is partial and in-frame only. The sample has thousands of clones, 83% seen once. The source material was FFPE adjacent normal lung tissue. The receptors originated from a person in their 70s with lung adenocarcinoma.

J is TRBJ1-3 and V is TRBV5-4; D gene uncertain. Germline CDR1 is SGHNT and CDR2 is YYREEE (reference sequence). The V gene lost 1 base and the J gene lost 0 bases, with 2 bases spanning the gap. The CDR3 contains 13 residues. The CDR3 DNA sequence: TGTGCCAGCAGCTTGCACTCTGGAAACACCATATATTTT. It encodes CASSLHSGNTIYF.

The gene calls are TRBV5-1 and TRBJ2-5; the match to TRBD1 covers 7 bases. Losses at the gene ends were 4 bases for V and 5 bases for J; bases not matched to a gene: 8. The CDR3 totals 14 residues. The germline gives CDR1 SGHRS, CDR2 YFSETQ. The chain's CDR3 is CASSQTPRGETQYF. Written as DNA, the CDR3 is TGCGCCAGCAGCCAGACACCCAGGGGGGAGACCCAGTACTTC.

CDR3 bases: TGTGCCAGCAGCTTGGTTGGCTACGAGCAGTACTTC. Protein product: CASSLVGYEQYF. This chain links TRBV5-6 with TRBJ2-7; no definite D call. The CDR3 covers 12 residues. The V and J ends lost 0 bases and 3 bases respectively, with 4 bases between them. Germline CDR1 is SGHDT and CDR2 is YYEEEE.

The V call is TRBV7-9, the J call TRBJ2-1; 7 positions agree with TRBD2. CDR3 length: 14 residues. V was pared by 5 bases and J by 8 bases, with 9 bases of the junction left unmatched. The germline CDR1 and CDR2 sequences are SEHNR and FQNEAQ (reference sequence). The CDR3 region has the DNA TGTGCCAGCAGCATTTTGGGCAGCGGGGATGAGCAGTTCTTC. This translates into CASSILGSGDEQFF.

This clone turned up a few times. In DNA form, the CDR3 reads TGTGCCAGCAGTCGACTAGCGGGAGAGGCAGATACGCAGTATTTT. Amino acids: CASSRLAGEADTQYF. This sequence joins TRBV7-9 and TRBJ2-3, with 12 bases fitting TRBD2. Germline V gives CDR1 SEHNR, CDR2 FQNEAQ (reference sequence). V shed 6 bases and J 4 bases; nucleotides not matched to a gene: 5. This CDR3 comprises 15 residues.

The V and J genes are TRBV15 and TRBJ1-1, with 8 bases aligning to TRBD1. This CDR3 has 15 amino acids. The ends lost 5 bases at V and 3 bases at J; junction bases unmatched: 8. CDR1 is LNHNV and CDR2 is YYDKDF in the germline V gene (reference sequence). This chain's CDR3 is CATSESGQGDTEAFF. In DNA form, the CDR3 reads TGTGCCACCAGCGAAAGCGGACAGGGCGACACTGAAGCTTTCTTT.

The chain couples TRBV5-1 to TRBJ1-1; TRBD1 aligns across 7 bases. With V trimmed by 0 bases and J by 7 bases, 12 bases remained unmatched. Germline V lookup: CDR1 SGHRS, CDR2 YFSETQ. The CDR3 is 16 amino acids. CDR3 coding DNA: TGCGCCAGCAGCTTGGGACACACAGGGGCCAGCCGTGAAGCTTTCTTT. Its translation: CASSLGHTGASREAFF. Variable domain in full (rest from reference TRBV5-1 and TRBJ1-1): KAGVTQTPRYLIKTRGQQVTLSCSPISGHRSVSWYQQTPGQGLQFLFEYFSETQRNKGNFPGRFSGRQFSNSRSEMNVSTLELGDSALYLCASSLGHTGASREAFFGQGTRLTVV.

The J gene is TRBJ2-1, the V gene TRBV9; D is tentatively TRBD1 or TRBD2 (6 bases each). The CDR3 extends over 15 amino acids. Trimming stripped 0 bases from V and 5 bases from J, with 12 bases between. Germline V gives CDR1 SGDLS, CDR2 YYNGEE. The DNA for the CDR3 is TGTGCCAGCAGCGTAGGGGGGGCCGAACACAATGAGCAGTTCTTC. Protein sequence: CASSVGGAEHNEQFF.

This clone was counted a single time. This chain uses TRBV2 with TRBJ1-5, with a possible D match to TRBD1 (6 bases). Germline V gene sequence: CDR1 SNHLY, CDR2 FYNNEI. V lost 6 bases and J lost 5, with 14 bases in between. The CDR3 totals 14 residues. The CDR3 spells CASRRGHKDQPQHF. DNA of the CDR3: TGTGCCAGCAGGCGGGGACATAAGGATCAGCCCCAGCATTTT.

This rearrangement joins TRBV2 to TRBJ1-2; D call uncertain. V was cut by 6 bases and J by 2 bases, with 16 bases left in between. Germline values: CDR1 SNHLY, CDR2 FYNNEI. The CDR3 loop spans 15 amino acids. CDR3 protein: CASRTTGRKNYGYTF. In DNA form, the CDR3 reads TGTGCCAGCAGAACCACCGGGAGGAAGAACTATGGCTACACCTTC.

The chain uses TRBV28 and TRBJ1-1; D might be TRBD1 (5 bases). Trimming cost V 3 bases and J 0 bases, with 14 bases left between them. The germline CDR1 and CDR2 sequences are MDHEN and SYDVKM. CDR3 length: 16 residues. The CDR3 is CASSLGVGEMNTEAFF. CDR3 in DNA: TGTGCCAGCAGTTTGGGGGTTGGAGAGATGAACACTGAAGCTTTCTTT.

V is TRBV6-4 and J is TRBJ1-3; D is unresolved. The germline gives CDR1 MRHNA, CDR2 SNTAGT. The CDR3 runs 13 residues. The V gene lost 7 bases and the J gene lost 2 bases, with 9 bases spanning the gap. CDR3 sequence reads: CASTLLAGNTIYF. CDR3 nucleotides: TGTGCCAGCACCCTTCTGGCTGGAAACACCATATATTTT.

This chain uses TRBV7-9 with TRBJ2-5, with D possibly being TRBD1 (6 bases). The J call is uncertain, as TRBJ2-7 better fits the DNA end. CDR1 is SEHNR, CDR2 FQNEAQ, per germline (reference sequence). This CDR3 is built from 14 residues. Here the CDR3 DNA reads TGTGCCAGCGTCGGCGGAGGACAGCTCTACGAGCAGTACTTC. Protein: CASVGGGQLYEQYF.

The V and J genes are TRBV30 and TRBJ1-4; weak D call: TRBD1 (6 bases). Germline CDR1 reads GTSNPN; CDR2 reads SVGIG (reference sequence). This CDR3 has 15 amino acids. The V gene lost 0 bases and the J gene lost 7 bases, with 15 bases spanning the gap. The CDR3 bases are TGTGCCTGGAGTGTACTAGGGGGGAGTCGTGAAAAACTGTTTTTT. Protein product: CAWSVLGGSREKLFF.

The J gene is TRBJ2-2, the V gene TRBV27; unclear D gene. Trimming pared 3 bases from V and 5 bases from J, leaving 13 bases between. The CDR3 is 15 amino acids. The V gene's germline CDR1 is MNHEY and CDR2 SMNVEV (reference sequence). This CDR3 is CASSFWMDGTGELFF. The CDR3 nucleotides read TGTGCCAGCAGTTTCTGGATGGACGGGACCGGGGAGCTGTTTTTT.

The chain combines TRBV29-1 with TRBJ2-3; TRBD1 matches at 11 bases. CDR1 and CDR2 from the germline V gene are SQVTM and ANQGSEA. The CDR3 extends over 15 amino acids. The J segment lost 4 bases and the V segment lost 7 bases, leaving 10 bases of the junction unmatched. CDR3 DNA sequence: TGCAGCGCCAAGTCACCGGGACAGGGGGCAGATACGCAGTATTTT. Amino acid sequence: CSAKSPGQGADTQYF.

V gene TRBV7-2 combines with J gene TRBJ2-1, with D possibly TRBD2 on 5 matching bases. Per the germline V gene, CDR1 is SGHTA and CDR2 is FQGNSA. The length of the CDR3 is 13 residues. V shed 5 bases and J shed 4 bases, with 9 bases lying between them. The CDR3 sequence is CASSEGLYNEQFF. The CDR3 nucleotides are TGTGCCAGCAGCGAGGGTCTTTACAATGAGCAGTTCTTC.

The CDR3 region has the DNA TGTGCCAGCAGCTTACTATACGAGCAGTACTTC. Protein: CASSLLYEQYF. The rearrangement links TRBV7-8 to TRBJ2-7; D not certain. Trimming left V 2 bases short and J 4 bases short, with 3 bases between. Germline CDR1 and CDR2: SGHVS and FQNEAQ. This CDR3 is built from 11 residues.

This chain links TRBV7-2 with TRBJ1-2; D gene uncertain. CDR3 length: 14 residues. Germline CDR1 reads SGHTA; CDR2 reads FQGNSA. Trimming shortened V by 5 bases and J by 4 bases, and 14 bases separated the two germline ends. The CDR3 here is CASSPLGGIYGYTF. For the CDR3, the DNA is TGTGCCAGCAGCCCACTCGGAGGGATCTATGGCTACACCTTC. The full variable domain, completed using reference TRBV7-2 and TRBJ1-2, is GAGVSQSPSNKVTEKGKDVELRCDPISGHTALYWYRQSLGQGLEFLIYFQGNSAPDKSGLPSDRFSAERTGGSVSTLTIQRTQQEDSAVYLCASSPLGGIYGYTFGSGTRLTVV.

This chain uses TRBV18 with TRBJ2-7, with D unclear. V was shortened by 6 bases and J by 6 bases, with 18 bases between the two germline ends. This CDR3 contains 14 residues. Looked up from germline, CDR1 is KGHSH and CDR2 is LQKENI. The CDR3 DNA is TGTGCCAGCTCCCCCGGAACAAGGGTGGGCGAGCAGTACTTC. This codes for CASSPGTRVGEQYF.

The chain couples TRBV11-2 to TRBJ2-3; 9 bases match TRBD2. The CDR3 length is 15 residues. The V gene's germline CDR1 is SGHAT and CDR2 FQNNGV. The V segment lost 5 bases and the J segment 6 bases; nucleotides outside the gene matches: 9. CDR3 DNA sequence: TGTGCCAGCAGCCTGCAGCGGGGGGCGGTGGATACGCAGTATTTT. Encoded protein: CASSLQRGAVDTQYF.

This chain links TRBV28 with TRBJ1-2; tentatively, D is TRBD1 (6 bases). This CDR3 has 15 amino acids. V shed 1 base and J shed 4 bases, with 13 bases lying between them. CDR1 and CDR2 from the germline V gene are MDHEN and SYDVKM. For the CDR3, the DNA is TGTGCCAGCAGTTTATATCCCCAGGGGCTCTATGGCTACACCTTC. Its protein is CASSLYPQGLYGYTF.

CDR3 protein: CASSAPGNTIYF. The CDR3 DNA follows: TGTGCCAGCAGCGCACCTGGAAACACCATATATTTT. V is TRBV7-9 and J is TRBJ1-3; D is uncertain. This CDR3 comprises 12 residues. Germline CDR1 SEHNR, CDR2 FQNEAQ (reference sequence). V was pared by 5 bases and J by 2 bases, with 4 bases between.

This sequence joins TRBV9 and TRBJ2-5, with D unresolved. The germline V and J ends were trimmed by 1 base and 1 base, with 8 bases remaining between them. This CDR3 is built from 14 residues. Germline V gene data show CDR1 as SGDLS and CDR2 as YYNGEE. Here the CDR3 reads CASSVWAAQETQYF. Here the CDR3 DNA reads TGTGCCAGCAGCGTATGGGCAGCCCAAGAGACCCAGTACTTC.

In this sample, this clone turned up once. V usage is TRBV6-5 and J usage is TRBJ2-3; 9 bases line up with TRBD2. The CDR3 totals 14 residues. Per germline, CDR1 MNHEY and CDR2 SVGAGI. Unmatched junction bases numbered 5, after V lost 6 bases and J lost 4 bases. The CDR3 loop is CASRGGRAADTQYF. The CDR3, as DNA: TGTGCCAGCAGGGGCGGGAGGGCCGCAGATACGCAGTATTTT.